These T cell receptor beta chains were read from a single sample in a study of neoadjuvant anti-PD-1 for oral cavity cancer. Method: immunoSEQ multiplex PCR; TCRdb's copy keeps in-frame clones and lacks some. The sample consists of 13,000 to 15,000 clones, approximately 71% of them appearing once. The specimen was PBMCs, collected before nivolumab (anti-PD-1) treatment. The receptors were sampled from a person between 40 and 85 years old with oral cavity squamous cell carcinoma. CDR3s include the opening cysteine and the closing phenylalanine or tryptophan. Fields, in order: clone size, J gene, V gene, D gene, CDR3 protein, CDR3 DNA. D genes are given only for firm matches. Clone size is shown for a subset of rows, as once, few, many or a class of expanded clone.

>.|TRBJ1-1|TRBV2|.
CASSGTGTKLNTEAFF
TGTGCCAGCAGTGGAACAGGGACCAAACTAAACACTGAAGCTTTCTTT
>once|TRBJ1-2|TRBV4-2|.
CASSQVRSGTGYGYTF
TGTGCCAGCAGCCAAGTTCGTTCAGGGACCGGCTATGGCTACACCTTC
>.|TRBJ1-4|TRBV19|.
CASRSTGPTNEKLFF
TGTGCCAGTAGGTCGACAGGCCCAACTAATGAAAAACTGTTTTTT
>.|TRBJ1-5|TRBV5-4|TRBD1
CASSLQGAINQPQHF
TGTGCCAGCAGCCTGCAGGGGGCAATCAATCAGCCCCAGCATTTT
>.|TRBJ2-7|TRBV5-6|TRBD2
CASSLSVAGGPRYEQYF
TGTGCCAGCAGCTTGTCGGTGGCGGGAGGGCCGCGCTACGAGCAGTACTTC
>.|TRBJ2-3|TRBV7-9|.
CASSLGVSTDTQYF
TGTGCCAGCAGCTTAGGAGTCAGCACAGATACGCAGTATTTT
>.|TRBJ1-4|TRBV27|.
CASSFVGGDTKLFF
TGTGCCAGCAGTTTTGTGGGAGGGGACACAAAACTGTTTTTT
>.|TRBJ1-3|TRBV18|.
CASSPSTGSGNTIYF
TGTGCCAGCTCACCATCAACAGGCTCTGGAAACACCATATATTTT
>.|TRBJ2-7|TRBV20-1|.
CSASELYEQYF
TGCAGTGCCTCGGAGCTCTACGAGCAGTACTTC
>.|TRBJ2-3|TRBV19|TRBD1
CASSTQPGQGPQYF
TGTGCCAGTAGTACGCAACCGGGACAGGGTCCGCAGTATTTT
>.|TRBJ2-6|TRBV5-4|TRBD2
CASSSTGGLGSGANVLTF
TGTGCCAGCAGCTCAACCGGGGGGTTAGGCTCTGGGGCCAACGTCCTGACTTTC
>few|TRBJ1-2|TRBV6-1|TRBD1
CASRLGQGASYGYTF
TGTGCCAGCAGATTGGGACAGGGGGCTTCCTATGGCTACACCTTC
>.|TRBJ1-3|TRBV5-4|TRBD1
CASSYDRGTGNTIYF
TGTGCCAGCAGCTACGACAGGGGGACTGGAAACACCATATATTTT
>.|TRBJ2-1|TRBV27|.
CASSFSGYLSYNEQFF
TGTGCCAGCAGTTTTAGTGGATACCTCTCCTACAATGAGCAGTTCTTC
>few|TRBJ1-5|TRBV6-1|.
CASQGSNQPQHF
TGTGCCAGCCAGGGGTCCAATCAGCCCCAGCATTTT
>.|TRBJ2-5|TRBV19|.
CASSFRGAETQYF
TGTGCCAGTAGTTTCAGGGGGGCTGAGACCCAGTACTTC
>.|TRBJ1-1|TRBV5-1|.
CASSLGQVMNTEAFF
TGCGCCAGCAGCTTGGGGCAGGTGATGAACACTGAAGCTTTCTTT
>.|TRBJ2-7|TRBV9|TRBD1
CASGTGGEQYF
TGTGCCAGCGGGACAGGGGGTGAGCAGTACTTC
>.|TRBJ2-3|TRBV11-2|TRBD2
CASSLGLAGTTDTQYF
TGTGCCAGCAGCTTAGGACTAGCGGGGACCACAGATACGCAGTATTTT
>.|TRBJ1-1|TRBV29-1|TRBD1
CSVYRDRNTEAFF
TGCAGCGTTTACCGGGACAGGAACACTGAAGCTTTCTTT
>.|TRBJ2-2|TRBV5-4|.
CASSTGIVTGELFF
TGTGCCAGCAGTACCGGGATAGTCACCGGGGAGCTGTTTTTT
>.|TRBJ1-1|TRBV5-6|.
CASSLVPDGVNTEAFF
TGTGCCAGCAGCTTGGTCCCCGACGGAGTGAACACTGAAGCTTTCTTT
>.|TRBJ1-1|TRBV13|.
CASSFTSPWNTEAFF
TGTGCCAGCAGCTTCACTTCCCCGTGGAACACTGAAGCTTTCTTT
>.|TRBJ1-1|TRBV4-2|.
CASSQEALNTEAFF
TGTGCCAGCAGCCAAGAGGCTCTAAACACTGAAGCTTTCTTT
>.|TRBJ1-2|TRBV2|.
CASSAGGGYGYTF
TGTGCCAGCAGTGCAGGCGGGGGATATGGCTACACCTTC
>.|TRBJ2-2|TRBV6-5|.
CASSFRTENTGELFF
TGTGCCAGCAGCTTTCGGACTGAGAACACCGGGGAGCTGTTTTTT